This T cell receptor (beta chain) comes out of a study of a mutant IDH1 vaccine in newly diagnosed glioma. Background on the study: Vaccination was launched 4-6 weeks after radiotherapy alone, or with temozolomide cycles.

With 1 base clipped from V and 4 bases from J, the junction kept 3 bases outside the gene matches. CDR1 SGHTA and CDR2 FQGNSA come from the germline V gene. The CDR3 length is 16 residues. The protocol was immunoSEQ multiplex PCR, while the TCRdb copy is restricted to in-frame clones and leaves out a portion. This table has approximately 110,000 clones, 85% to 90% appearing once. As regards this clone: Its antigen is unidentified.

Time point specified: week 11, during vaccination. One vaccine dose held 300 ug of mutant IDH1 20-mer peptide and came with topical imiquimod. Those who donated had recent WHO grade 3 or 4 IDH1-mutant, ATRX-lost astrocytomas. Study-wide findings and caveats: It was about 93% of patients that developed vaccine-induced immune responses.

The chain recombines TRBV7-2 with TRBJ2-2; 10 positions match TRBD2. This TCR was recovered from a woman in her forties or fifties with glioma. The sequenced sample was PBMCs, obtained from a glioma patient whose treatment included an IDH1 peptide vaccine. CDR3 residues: CASSLELAGPTGELFF. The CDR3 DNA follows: TGTGCCAGCAGCTTAGAACTAGCGGGACCCACCGGGGAGCTGTTTTTT.